This T cell receptor (beta chain) was sequenced in a study of CD8 T cells in ankylosing spondylitis. Whole-study findings and limits: Eight highly homologous variants made up a TCR beta motif, and this motif appeared characteristic of ankylosing spondylitis blood. Reported data indicate significant enrichment of disease-linked clones within matched ankylosing spondylitis synovial fluid.

A few counts support this clonotype. Its specificity is not known. Library preparation for TCR beta used quantitative 5'-RACE with molecular barcodes. TCRdb re-called the 5' RACE reads through MiXCR, storing one row per CDR3 protein. The table includes some 350,000 distinct CDR3 sequences, roughly 15% detected once. The V gene's germline CDR1 is LNHDA and CDR2 SQIVND (reference sequence). With 0 bases removed from V and 7 bases from J, the gap between germline ends came to 10 bases. The CDR3 loop spans 14 amino acids. The sample taken for sequencing was blood, either unsorted or a sorted T cell fraction (not recorded which). This clonotype was sampled from a male donor with ankylosing spondylitis or in good health (not recorded which). This chain uses TRBV19 with TRBJ1-5; maybe TRBD1 (5 bases). The CDR3 is CASSIEGVAQPQHF. As DNA, the CDR3 is TGTGCCAGTAGTATAGAGGGGGTCGCGCAGCCCCAGCATTTT.